This T cell receptor (beta chain) was sequenced in a study of blood T cell repertoires in COVID-19. Study information: The United States, Italy and Spain supplied acute and convalescent COVID-19 samples. T cells, B-cell-depleted T cells, or PBMCs provided the cDNA or gDNA that served as material.

Authors' methods: Amplification of reference gene primers was used by the study to estimate nucleated cell counts. The repertoire was sequenced with immunoSEQ multiplex PCR; TCRdb's copy has only in-frame clones and lacks some. Clonal size and the V and J genes are those of that table, whereas D and trimming came from the DNA. The table lists hundreds of thousands of clones, roughly 80% of them singletons. Germline V gene sequence: CDR1 LNHDA, CDR2 SQIVND (reference sequence). This CDR3 comprises 13 residues. V was cut by 5 bases and J by 4 bases, with 9 bases left in between. This TCR came from a woman of 80 years or more with active or convalescent COVID-19. The chain is built from TRBV19 and TRBJ2-1; D not resolved. The sequencing input was peripheral blood. The CDR3 region is CASSGQVYNEQFF. The CDR3 nucleotides are TGTGCCAGTAGTGGGCAGGTATACAATGAGCAGTTCTTC.